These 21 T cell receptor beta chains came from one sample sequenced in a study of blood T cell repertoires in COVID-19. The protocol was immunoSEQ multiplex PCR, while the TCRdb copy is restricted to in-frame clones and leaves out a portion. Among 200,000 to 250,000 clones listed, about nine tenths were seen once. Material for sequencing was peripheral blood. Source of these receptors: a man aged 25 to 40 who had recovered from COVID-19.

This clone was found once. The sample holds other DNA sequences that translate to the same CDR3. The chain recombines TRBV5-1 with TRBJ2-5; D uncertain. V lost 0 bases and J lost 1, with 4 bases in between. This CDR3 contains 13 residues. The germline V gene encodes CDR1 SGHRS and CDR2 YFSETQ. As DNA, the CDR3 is TGCGCCAGCAGCTTGGCCGTCCAAGAGACCCAGTACTTC. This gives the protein CASSLAVQETQYF.

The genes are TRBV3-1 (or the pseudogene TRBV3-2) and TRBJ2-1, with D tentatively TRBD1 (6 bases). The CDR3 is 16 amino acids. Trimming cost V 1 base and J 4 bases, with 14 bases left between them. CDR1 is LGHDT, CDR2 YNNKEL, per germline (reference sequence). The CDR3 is CASSQGDTTYYNEQFF. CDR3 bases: TGTGCCAGCAGCCAAGGGGACACAACCTATTACAATGAGCAGTTCTTC.

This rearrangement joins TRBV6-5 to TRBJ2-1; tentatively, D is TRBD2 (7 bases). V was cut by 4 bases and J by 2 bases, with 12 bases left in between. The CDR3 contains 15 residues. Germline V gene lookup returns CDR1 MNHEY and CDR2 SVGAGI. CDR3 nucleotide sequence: TGTGCCAGCAGTTTTACGGGGGGCACCTACAATGAGCAGTTCTTC. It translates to CASSFTGGTYNEQFF.

CDR3 DNA: TGTGCCACCAACACCGGGACAGGGGACACCGGGGAGCTGTTTTTT. Its translation: CATNTGTGDTGELFF. The chain has TRBV6-5 and TRBJ2-2, with TRBD1 matching 10 bases. The CDR3 sequence is 15 residues long. V lost 10 bases to trimming and J lost 3 bases; unmatched junction nucleotides: 8. The germline V gene has CDR1 MNHEY and CDR2 SVGAGI.

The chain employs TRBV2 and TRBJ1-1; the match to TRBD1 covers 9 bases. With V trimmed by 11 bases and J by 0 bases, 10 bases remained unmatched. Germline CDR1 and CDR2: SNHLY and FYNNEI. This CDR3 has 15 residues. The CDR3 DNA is TGTGCCCGCCAACCCACAGGGGGCTTGAACACTGAAGCTTTCTTT. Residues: CARQPTGGLNTEAFF.

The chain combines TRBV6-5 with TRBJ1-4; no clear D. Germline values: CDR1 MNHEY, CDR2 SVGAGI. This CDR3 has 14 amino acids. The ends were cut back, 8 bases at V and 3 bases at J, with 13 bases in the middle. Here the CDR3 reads CASGRWVSNEKLFF. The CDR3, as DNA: TGTGCCAGCGGGCGTTGGGTGTCTAATGAAAAACTGTTTTTT.

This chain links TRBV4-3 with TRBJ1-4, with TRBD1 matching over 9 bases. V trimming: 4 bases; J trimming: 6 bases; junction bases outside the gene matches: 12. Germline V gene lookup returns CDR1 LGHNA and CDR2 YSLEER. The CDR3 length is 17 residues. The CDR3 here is CASSRVIGQGTDEKLFF. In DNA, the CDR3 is TGCGCCAGCAGCCGTGTCATCGGACAGGGGACGGATGAAAAACTGTTTTTT.

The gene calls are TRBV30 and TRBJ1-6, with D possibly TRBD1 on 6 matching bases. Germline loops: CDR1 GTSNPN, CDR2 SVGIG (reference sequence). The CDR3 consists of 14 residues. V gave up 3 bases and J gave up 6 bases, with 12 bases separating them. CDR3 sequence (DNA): TGTGCCTGGAGCAAACAGGGATTTAATTCACCCCTCCACTTT. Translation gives CAWSKQGFNSPLHF.

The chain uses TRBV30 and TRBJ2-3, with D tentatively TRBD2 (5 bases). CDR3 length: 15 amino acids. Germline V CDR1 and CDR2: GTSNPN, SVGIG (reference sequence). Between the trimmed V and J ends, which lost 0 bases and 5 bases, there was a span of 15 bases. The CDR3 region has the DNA TGTGCCTGGAGTGTAGCCCTAGCAAGTAGAGATACGCAGTATTTT. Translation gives CAWSVALASRDTQYF.

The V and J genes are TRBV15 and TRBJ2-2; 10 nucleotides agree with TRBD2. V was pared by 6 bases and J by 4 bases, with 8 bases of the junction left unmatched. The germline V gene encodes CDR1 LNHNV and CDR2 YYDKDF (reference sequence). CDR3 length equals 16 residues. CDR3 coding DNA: TGTGCCACCAGGCTAGCGGGGGTGTCGGGCACCGGGGAGCTGTTTTTT. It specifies CATRLAGVSGTGELFF. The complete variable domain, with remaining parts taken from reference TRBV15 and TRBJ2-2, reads DAMVIQNPRYQVTQFGKPVTLSCSQTLNHNVMYWYQQKSSQAPKLLFHYYDKDFNNEADTPDNFQSRRPNTSFCFLDIRSPGLGDTAMYLCATRLAGVSGTGELFFGEGSRLTVL.

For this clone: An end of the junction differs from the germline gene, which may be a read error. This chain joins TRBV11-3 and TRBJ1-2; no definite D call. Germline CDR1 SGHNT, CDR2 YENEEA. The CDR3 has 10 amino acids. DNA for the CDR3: TGTGCCAGCAGCGCGGCCGGAGATTCTTTC. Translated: CASSAAGDSF.

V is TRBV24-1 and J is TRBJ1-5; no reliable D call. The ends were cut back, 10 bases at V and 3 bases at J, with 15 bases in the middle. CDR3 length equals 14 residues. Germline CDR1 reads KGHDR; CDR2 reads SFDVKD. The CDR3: CATRVGRDNQPQHF. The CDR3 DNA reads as TGTGCCACGAGGGTGGGGAGGGACAATCAGCCCCAGCATTTT.

The CDR3 nucleotides read TGTGCCACCAGCAGGAGGGGACAGGGGGTAGCCCGGGAGCAGTTCTTC. As protein: CATSRRGQGVAREQFF. This rearrangement joins TRBV15 to TRBJ2-1; 11 nucleotides agree with TRBD1. Germline CDR1 is LNHNV and CDR2 is YYDKDF (reference sequence). The CDR3 spans 16 residues. V lost 3 bases to trimming and J lost 10 bases; unmatched junction nucleotides: 11.

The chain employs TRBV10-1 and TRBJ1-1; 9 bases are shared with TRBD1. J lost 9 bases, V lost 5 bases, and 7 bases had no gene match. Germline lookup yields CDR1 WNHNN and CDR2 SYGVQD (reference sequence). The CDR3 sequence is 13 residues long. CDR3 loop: CASSSTGGAKAFF. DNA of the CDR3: TGCGCCAGCAGTAGCACAGGGGGCGCGAAAGCTTTCTTT.

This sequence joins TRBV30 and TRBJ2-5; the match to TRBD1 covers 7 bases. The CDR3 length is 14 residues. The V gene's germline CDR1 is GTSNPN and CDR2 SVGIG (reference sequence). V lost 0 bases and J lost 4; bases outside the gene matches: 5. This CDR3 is CAWSVPGGGETQYF. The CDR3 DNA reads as TGTGCCTGGAGTGTACCAGGGGGTGGAGAGACCCAGTACTTC.

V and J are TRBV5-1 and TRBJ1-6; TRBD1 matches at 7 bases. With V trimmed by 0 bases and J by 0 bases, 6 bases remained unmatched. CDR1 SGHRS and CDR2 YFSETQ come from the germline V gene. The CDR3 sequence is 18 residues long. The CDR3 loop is CASSLAGQRSSYNSPLHF. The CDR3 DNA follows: TGCGCCAGCAGCTTGGCGGGACAGAGGAGCTCCTATAATTCACCCCTCCACTTT.

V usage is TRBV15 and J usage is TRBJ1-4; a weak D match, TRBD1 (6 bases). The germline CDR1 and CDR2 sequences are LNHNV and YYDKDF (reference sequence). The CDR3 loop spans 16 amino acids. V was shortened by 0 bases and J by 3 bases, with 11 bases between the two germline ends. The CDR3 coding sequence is TGTGCCACCAGCAGAGATTTAGGGACACCTAATGAAAAACTGTTTTTT. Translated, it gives CATSRDLGTPNEKLFF. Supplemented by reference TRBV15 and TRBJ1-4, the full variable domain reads DAMVIQNPRYQVTQFGKPVTLSCSQTLNHNVMYWYQQKSSQAPKLLFHYYDKDFNNEADTPDNFQSRRPNTSFCFLDIRSPGLGDTAMYLCATSRDLGTPNEKLFFGSGTQLSVL.

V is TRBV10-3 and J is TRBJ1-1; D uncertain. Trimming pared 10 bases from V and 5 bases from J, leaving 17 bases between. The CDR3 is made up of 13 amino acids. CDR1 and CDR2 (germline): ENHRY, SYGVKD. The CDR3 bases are TGTGCCACCGCGCCGGGCGCGGGGACTGAAGCTTTCTTT. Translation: CATAPGAGTEAFF.

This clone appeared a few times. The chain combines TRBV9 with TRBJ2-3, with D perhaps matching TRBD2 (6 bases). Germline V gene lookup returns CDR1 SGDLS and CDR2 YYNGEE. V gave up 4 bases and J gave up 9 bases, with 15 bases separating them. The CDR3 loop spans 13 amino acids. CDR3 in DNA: TGTGCCAGCAGCTCCCCAGGCGCGGGGACGCAGTATTTT. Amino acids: CASSSPGAGTQYF.

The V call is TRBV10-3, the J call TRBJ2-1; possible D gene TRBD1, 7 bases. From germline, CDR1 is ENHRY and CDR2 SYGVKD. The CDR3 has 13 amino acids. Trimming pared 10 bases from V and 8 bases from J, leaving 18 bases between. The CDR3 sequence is CATTGGQGDEQFF. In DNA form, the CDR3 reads TGTGCCACCACAGGAGGGCAGGGGGATGAGCAGTTCTTC.

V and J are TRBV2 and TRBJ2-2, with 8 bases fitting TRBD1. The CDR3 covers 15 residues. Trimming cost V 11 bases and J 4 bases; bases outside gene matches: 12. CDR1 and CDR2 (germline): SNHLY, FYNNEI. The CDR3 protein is CAFIPRGRPTGELFF. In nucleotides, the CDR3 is TGTGCCTTCATCCCCAGGGGGCGCCCCACCGGGGAGCTGTTTTTT.